The clone carrying this T cell receptor beta chain was seen a handful of times. Its antigen remains unknown. Averaging roughly 120 mL, one heparinised blood draw came from each individual donor. CDR1 is SQVTM and CDR2 is ANQGSEA in the germline V gene. The CDR3 extends over 15 amino acids. Trimming removed 8 bases at V and 0 bases at J, with 18 bases between. Isolated RNA was reverse transcribed in full, so expressed TCRB transcripts were sequenced. Naive, central memory and regulatory T cell samples came to a mean of roughly 4 million reads. Some clones are missing from TCRdb's copy, which holds only in-frame ones; the method was immunoSEQ multiplex PCR. Found here are 500,000 to 650,000 clones, roughly 12% of them singletons; the top ten hold around 0.12%. The data were taken from a study of beta chain features in type 1 diabetes. Study results and limitations: For Type 1 diabetes patients, all four CD4+ subsets carried TCRB CDR3s that were moderately but significantly shorter. The study found fewer insertions and more deletions at VDJ junctions in type 1 diabetes patients.

This clonotype originated in a man aged 25 to 45 with type 1 diabetes. V is TRBV29-1 and J is TRBJ2-3; D may correspond to TRBD1 or TRBD2 (5 bases each). Sequencing used naive CD4+ T cells from blood. The CDR3 region is CSSRDHRGSTDTQYF. Written as DNA, the CDR3 is TGCAGCTCAAGGGACCATCGAGGGAGCACAGATACGCAGTATTTT.